Below are 17 T cell receptor beta chains sequenced from a single sample in a study of shared clonotypes between healthy human individuals. Assay: immunoSEQ multiplex PCR; the TCRdb copy retains only in-frame clones and omits some. This table holds 800,000 to 950,000 clones, around 96% found once. Terminally differentiated effector memory CD45RA+ cells were left out of the naive CD8 fraction, which was CD45RO-negative and positively selected for CCR7. Sequenced material: naive CD8+ T cells sorted from blood. These receptors originate from a young man in good health.

The chain is built from TRBV10-3 and TRBJ2-5; a possible D gene is TRBD1 (5 bases). The length of the CDR3 is 15 residues. V was cut by 4 bases and J by 2 bases, with 14 bases left in between. Germline V CDR1 and CDR2: ENHRY, SYGVKD. The CDR3 DNA reads as TGTGCCATCAGTGGGGGCCAAATCCTACAAGAGACCCAGTACTTC. Encoded protein: CAISGGQILQETQYF.

This chain links TRBV27 with TRBJ2-2, with 8 bases fitting TRBD1. This CDR3 comprises 14 residues. Germline CDR1 and CDR2: MNHEY and SMNVEV (reference sequence). V trimming: 5 bases; J trimming: 5 bases; junction bases outside the gene matches: 4. The CDR3 region is CASSQGAMTGELFF. The CDR3 nucleotides are TGTGCCAGCAGTCAGGGGGCTATGACCGGGGAGCTGTTTTTT.

There are a few counts of this clone. This chain links TRBV5-1 with TRBJ2-7; D is undetermined. Germline-derived CDR1 and CDR2 are SGHRS and YFSETQ. There are 10 residues in the CDR3. The V and J ends lost 7 bases and 5 bases respectively, with 7 bases between them. CDR3 in amino acids: CASPQNEQYF. The CDR3 bases are TGCGCCAGCCCCCAAAACGAGCAGTACTTC.

The rearrangement links TRBV27 to TRBJ1-2; 7 bases fit TRBD1. The CDR3 is 11 residues long. Trimming at V came to 10 bases and at J to 8 bases, leaving 7 bases not matched to a gene. Looked up from germline, CDR1 is MNHEY and CDR2 is SMNVEV (reference sequence). CDR3 DNA: TGTGCCACTGCGACAGGGAGGGGCTACACCTTC. It codes for CATATGRGYTF.

A single count supports this clone. The V call is TRBV21-1, the J call TRBJ2-3; the table's D call, TRBD2, was not checked against the DNA. TRBV21-1 is assigned pseudogene status. This CDR3 comprises 16 residues. As DNA, the CDR3 is TGTGCCAGCAGCAATCCGGCGGCGGTCTGCACAGATACGCAGTATTTT. Its translation: CASSNPAAVCTDTQYF.

The chain joins TRBV7-8 to TRBJ2-7; D perhaps matches TRBD2 (7 bases). The CDR3 is 14 amino acids. Germline V gene data show CDR1 as SGHVS and CDR2 as FQNEAQ. V gave up 5 bases and J gave up 4 bases, with 15 bases separating them. For the CDR3, the DNA is TGTGCCAGCAGCCCCTCGGGGGGCGGGTACGAGCAGTACTTC. This translates into CASSPSGGGYEQYF.

V gene TRBV7-6 combines with J gene TRBJ2-5; TRBD1 is a possible D gene (5 bases). Germline V gene sequence: CDR1 SGHVS, CDR2 FNYEAQ. Trimming left V 3 bases short and J 3 bases short, with 23 bases between. This CDR3 contains 18 residues. The CDR3 region has the DNA TGTGCCAGCAGCTTCCTTCCCCCGACAGCCGTCTACGAAGAGACCCAGTACTTC. As protein: CASSFLPPTAVYEETQYF. The variable domain in full, completed from reference TRBV7-6 and TRBJ2-5, reads GAGVSQSPRYKVTKRGQDVALRCDPISGHVSLYWYRQALGQGPEFLTYFNYEAQQDKSGLPNDRFSAERPEGSISTLTIQRTEQRDSAMYRCASSFLPPTAVYEETQYFGPGTRLLVL.

A note on this clone: The same CDR3 can be traced to other DNA sequences in this sample. The genes are TRBV9 and TRBJ2-3; tentatively, D is TRBD2 (6 bases). V lost 0 bases and J 0 bases, leaving 8 bases between the germline ends. This CDR3 contains 15 residues. The germline V gene encodes CDR1 SGDLS and CDR2 YYNGEE. The DNA for the CDR3 is TGTGCCAGCAGCGTAGCGGGACTGAGCACAGATACGCAGTATTTT. Its protein product is CASSVAGLSTDTQYF.

The gene calls are TRBV27 and TRBJ2-1, with a possible D match to TRBD1 (5 bases). The CDR3 has 11 amino acids. V dropped 4 bases and J dropped 10 bases, with 8 bases sitting between them. The germline gives CDR1 MNHEY, CDR2 SMNVEV (reference sequence). In DNA, the CDR3 is TGTGCCAGCAGTTGGGGCCGAGAGCAGTTCTTC. Residues: CASSWGREQFF.

V gene TRBV29-1 combines with J gene TRBJ2-7, with D possibly TRBD2 on 7 matching bases. This CDR3 is 15 amino acids long. V dropped 6 bases and J dropped 4 bases, with 22 bases sitting between them. CDR1 is SQVTM, CDR2 ANQGSEA, per germline. This chain's CDR3 is CSVTRQSRGAYEQYF. The CDR3 nucleotides read TGCAGCGTCACTCGGCAAAGTCGGGGGGCGTACGAGCAGTACTTC.

The genes are TRBV2 and TRBJ2-7; D is perhaps TRBD1 (6 bases). The CDR3 has 14 amino acids. Germline CDR1 reads SNHLY; CDR2 reads FYNNEI. The V end lost 6 bases, the J end lost 4 bases, and 16 bases lay between the germline ends. The CDR3 sequence: CASSLGTIYYEQYF. CDR3 DNA sequence: TGTGCCAGCAGCTTAGGGACAATCTATTACGAGCAGTACTTC.

This chain uses TRBV6-5 with TRBJ1-5; D remains ambiguous. CDR3 length: 15 residues. V lost 4 bases and J 5 bases, leaving 15 bases between the germline ends. The germline gives CDR1 MNHEY, CDR2 SVGAGI. This CDR3 is CASSSDGGSYQPQHF. The CDR3 DNA is TGTGCCAGCAGTTCGGACGGTGGTAGTTATCAGCCCCAGCATTTT.

Here the CDR3 reads CASSQRETGGNEQFF. DNA for the CDR3: TGTGCCAGCAGCCAGAGGGAAACCGGGGGCAATGAGCAGTTCTTC. V usage is TRBV5-6 and J usage is TRBJ2-1, with D possibly being TRBD2 (6 bases). CDR1 is SGHDT, CDR2 YYEEEE, per germline. The CDR3 is 15 residues long. V was pared by 4 bases and J by 6 bases, with 17 bases between.

This chain joins TRBV9 and TRBJ2-1; D gene unclear. The CDR3 sequence is 11 residues long. V was shortened by 4 bases and J by 11 bases, with 10 bases between the two germline ends. CDR1 SGDLS and CDR2 YYNGEE come from the germline V gene. For the CDR3, the DNA is TGTGCCAGCAGCTCTCTAGGGAAGCAGTTCTTC. Translating gives CASSSLGKQFF.

J is TRBJ2-1 and V is TRBV27; perhaps TRBD2 as D (5 bases). The CDR3 is 15 residues long. The V gene lost 7 bases and the J gene lost 8 bases, with 21 bases spanning the gap. Germline loops: CDR1 MNHEY, CDR2 SMNVEV (reference sequence). The CDR3 spells CASTPSGPQVDEQFF. DNA of the CDR3: TGTGCCAGCACCCCGAGCGGTCCCCAGGTTGATGAGCAGTTCTTC.

The chain combines TRBV7-9 with TRBJ2-3; no firm D call. V was clipped by 4 bases and J by 1 base, with 21 bases between them. The CDR3 runs 18 residues. Germline V gene lookup returns CDR1 SEHNR and CDR2 FQNEAQ (reference sequence). CDR3 in DNA: TGTGCCAGCAGCTCCAGTAGTTTTTCAGGAGCAGGCACAGATACGCAGTATTTT. Translation: CASSSSSFSGAGTDTQYF.

The chain joins TRBV27 to TRBJ2-3, with unresolved D. The V gene lost 1 base and the J gene lost 0 bases, with 8 bases spanning the gap. The CDR3 covers 15 residues. CDR1 is MNHEY and CDR2 is SMNVEV in the germline V gene (reference sequence). This CDR3 is CASSLFETSTDTQYF. CDR3 coding DNA: TGTGCCAGCAGTTTATTCGAGACTAGCACAGATACGCAGTATTTT.